Sequencing of this T cell receptor beta chain was carried out in a study of T cell responses to AZD1222 COVID-19 vaccine. The data were produced by immunoSEQ multiplex PCR, yet TCRdb's version contains in-frame clones alone and is incomplete. The sample consists of about 160,000 clones, about 91% of them appearing once. Germline V CDR1 and CDR2: KGHSH, LQKENI. This CDR3 has 16 residues. V lost 4 bases and J lost 3; bases outside the gene matches: 7. The source was peripheral blood, collected 28 days after the second AZD1222 dose. The chain combines TRBV18 with TRBJ1-4; 8 bases map to TRBD1. This TCR was recovered from an adult who received the AZD1222 COVID-19 vaccine. CDR3 loop: CASSRRLDRANEKLFF. DNA for the CDR3: TGTGCCAGCTCACGTAGGCTGGACAGGGCTAATGAAAAACTGTTTTTT.